These 2 T cell receptor beta chains were sequenced from one sample in a study of blood T cell repertoires in COVID-19. Libraries were prepared by immunoSEQ multiplex PCR; TCRdb keeps only in-frame clonotypes and omits some of them. The sample includes about 110,000 clones, 80% to 90% of them seen just once. What was sequenced was peripheral blood. Source of these receptors: a woman aged 80 or over with acute or convalescent COVID-19.

The gene calls are TRBV4-1 and TRBJ2-3; D is ambiguous. CDR3 length: 16 amino acids. The germline V gene has CDR1 MGHRA and CDR2 YSYEKL. Trimming stripped 0 bases from V and 3 bases from J, with 13 bases between. CDR3 coding DNA: TGCGCCAGCAGCCAAGAGTTCTGGGCAGCAACAGATACGCAGTATTTT. It codes for CASSQEFWAATDTQYF.

This chain uses TRBV4-3 with TRBJ2-5; 9 bases are shared with TRBD1. Germline V gene lookup returns CDR1 LGHNA and CDR2 YSLEER. Losses at the gene ends were 4 bases for V and 5 bases for J; bases not matched to a gene: 5. The CDR3 loop spans 14 amino acids. The CDR3 protein is CASSRTGGQETQYF. CDR3 nucleotides: TGCGCCAGCAGCCGAACAGGGGGCCAGGAGACCCAGTACTTC.